Included here is one T cell receptor (beta chain) sequence, with context. V dropped 1 base and J dropped 5 bases, with 14 bases sitting between them. This CDR3 is built from 15 residues. The germline V gene encodes CDR1 SNHLY and CDR2 FYNNEI. Naive CD8 cells lacked CD45RO, underwent positive selection for CCR7 and left out terminally differentiated effector memory CD45RA+ cells. The data were obtained in a study of shared clonotypes between healthy human individuals. Deep-level running was used for the assay. Using immunoSEQ multiplex PCR, the repertoire was profiled, and TCRdb retains in-frame clones only, with some absent. The sample comprises over 2,000,000 clones, about 94% of which are singletons, and about 1.6% rests with the top ten.

The source of this sequence is a man younger than 35 in good health. Some clones in this sample may be carry-over from other donors' samples. Sequenced sample: naive CD8+ T cells from PBMCs. J is TRBJ2-5 and V is TRBV2; the D gene is possibly TRBD2 (6 bases). DNA for the CDR3: TGTGCCAGCAGTGAAGGAGTCAGGAGGGAGGAGACCCAGTACTTC. Translated, it gives CASSEGVRREETQYF.